This T cell receptor beta chain came from a study of T-cell memory formation after mild COVID-19. Germline V gene data show CDR1 as SGHVS and CDR2 as FQNEAQ. The CDR3 runs to 14 residues. The V end was cut by 5 bases, the J end by 4 bases, with 14 bases between. TCRdb re-called the 5' RACE reads with MiXCR, one entry per CDR3 protein. Here the sample spans about 82,000 distinct CDR3 sequences, approximately 15% being singletons. The receptor was derived from a man aged 18-30 years who had mild COVID-19 (a few samples of this study predate the infection). Cell type and time point are not known. Sequencing used PBMCs or a T cell subset sorted from them (not recorded which). The genes are TRBV7-8 and TRBJ2-5, with D unclear. The DNA for the CDR3 is TGTGCCAGCAGCGAGACGGCAGTTCGAGAGACCCAGTACTTC. It is translated as CASSETAVRETQYF.